This TCR beta chain was sequenced in a study of T cell responses to AZD1222 COVID-19 vaccine. CDR1 SGHRS and CDR2 YFSETQ come from the germline V gene. V was trimmed by 0 bases and J by 10 bases, leaving 14 bases between them. The CDR3 consists of 14 residues. Sequenced by immunoSEQ multiplex PCR; TCRdb stores in-frame clones only, minus some. The sample records more than 95,000 clones, roughly 91% being singletons. The gene calls are TRBV5-1 and TRBJ2-1, with D perhaps matching TRBD1 (5 bases). Here the sequenced sample was peripheral blood, taken on day 0 of AZD1222 vaccination. This receptor was identified in an adult in good health. In DNA form, the CDR3 reads TGCGCCAGCAGCTTGGCCAGGGAAAGGGGCGAGCAGTTCTTC. Its protein is CASSLARERGEQFF.